This TCR beta chain is drawn from a study of T cell clones after liver transplantation. Between the trimmed V and J ends, which lost 2 bases and 3 bases, there was a span of 13 bases. The CDR3 has 15 residues. The germline gives CDR1 SGDLS, CDR2 YYNGEE. Repertoires were generated with immunoSEQ multiplex PCR, while TCRdb's copy carries only in-frame clones and drops some. Of around 19,000 clones detected, 88% appear once; the ten largest clones hold 13%. The genes are TRBV9 and TRBJ2-3, with D tentatively TRBD1 or TRBD2 (6 bases each). This receptor was obtained from a human donor who received a liver transplant. The material was CD8+ T cells from blood, obtained before liver transplant. The CDR3 reads CASSVGGKRTDTQYF. In DNA, the CDR3 is TGTGCCAGCAGCGTCGGGGGCAAGAGAACAGATACGCAGTATTTT.